A selection of T cell receptor beta chains follows, all from one sample in a study of identical twins. TCRdb fed the 5' RACE reads into MiXCR, producing one record per CDR3 protein. The table lists under 1 million distinct CDR3 sequences, over 9% of them singletons. These sequences were also reported in another study, on yellow fever vaccine responses in identical twins.

Sequencing input: PBMCs. The receptor set was obtained from a woman younger than 35 in good health. CDR3s include the opening cysteine and the closing phenylalanine or tryptophan. A D gene is named only where the DNA matches it firmly. For some rows the clone size is stated as once, few or many, or as a class when expanded; others skip it.

j_call cdr3_length clone_size d_call v_call cdr3_aa cdr3_nt
TRBJ1-2 12 few - TRBV20-1 CSARTARDGYTF TGCAGTGCTAGAACGGCCCGCGACGGCTACACCTTC
TRBJ1-2 13 few TRBD1 TRBV20-1 CSAPGTGVGGYTF TGCAGTGCTCCCGGGACAGGGGTTGGTGGCTACACCTTC
TRBJ2-3 13 few - TRBV5-1 CASSFGSPGTQYF TGCGCCAGCAGCTTTGGATCCCCCGGTACGCAGTATTTT
TRBJ1-5 13 - - TRBV20-1 CSASPYSNQPQHF TGCAGTGCCTCCCCGTATAGCAATCAGCCCCAGCATTTT
TRBJ2-3 17 - - TRBV11-3 CASSSRLAGQSTDTQYF TGTGCCAGCAGCTCAAGACTTGCGGGACAGAGCACAGATACGCAGTATTTT
TRBJ2-5 14 few - TRBV6-1 CASWFGVLSETQYF TGTGCCAGCTGGTTCGGGGTATTATCCGAGACCCAGTACTTC
TRBJ2-6 13 - - TRBV24-1 CATSGSSANVLTF TGTGCCACCAGTGGCTCTAGTGCCAACGTCCTGACTTTC
TRBJ2-3 13 few - TRBV5-6 CASSALWTDTQYF TGTGCCAGCAGCGCACTATGGACAGATACGCAGTATTTT
TRBJ2-3 14 few - TRBV6-5 CASSYRGGADTQYF TGTGCCAGCAGTTATAGGGGGGGGGCTGATACGCAGTATTTT
TRBJ2-1 16 - - TRBV18 CASSPSQGGTYNEQFF TGTGCCAGCTCACCATCCCAGGGGGGTACCTACAATGAGCAGTTCTTC
TRBJ1-1 13 - - TRBV2 CASVKEWNTEAFF TGTGCCAGCGTGAAGGAATGGAACACTGAAGCTTTCTTT
TRBJ2-1 15 - - TRBV6-2/TRBV6-3 CASSYSTGWYNEQFF TGTGCCAGCAGTTACTCGACAGGCTGGTACAATGAGCAGTTCTTC
TRBJ1-1 14 many - TRBV5-6 CASSLDRRVTEAFF TGTGCCAGCAGCTTGGACAGACGGGTCACTGAAGCTTTCTTT
TRBJ2-3 15 few TRBD2 TRBV12-3/TRBV12-4 CASSRQSGSTDTQYF TGTGCCAGCAGTCGTCAAAGCGGGAGTACAGATACGCAGTATTTT
TRBJ1-2 14 - TRBD1 TRBV20-1 CSASPGTGDYGYTF TGCAGTGCATCCCCCGGGACAGGGGACTATGGCTACACCTTC
TRBJ2-1 15 few TRBD2 TRBV24-1 CATSGRSGTYNEQFF TGTGCCACCAGTGGTCGTAGCGGGACCTACAATGAGCAGTTCTTC
TRBJ1-5 13 many TRBD1 TRBV7-6 CASSLGGIQPQHF TGTGCCAGCAGCCTAGGGGGCATACAGCCCCAGCATTTT
TRBJ1-1 13 - - TRBV5-1 CASSLGKNSEAFF TGCGCCAGCAGCTTGGGGAAAAACTCTGAAGCTTTCTTT
TRBJ1-2 18 few TRBD1 TRBV18 CASSPTVGTEGPNYGYTF TGTGCCAGCTCACCCACGGTTGGGACAGAGGGTCCTAACTATGGCTACACCTTC
TRBJ2-1 14 many - TRBV15 CATSRGEGRGEQFF TGTGCCACCAGCAGAGGTGAGGGTAGGGGTGAGCAGTTCTTC
TRBJ1-1 15 - - TRBV6-2/TRBV6-3 CASSYSRGASAEAFF TGTGCCAGCAGTTACTCGAGGGGGGCGAGCGCTGAAGCTTTCTTT
TRBJ2-1 14 - - TRBV19 CASSPDRLVNEQFF TGTGCCAGTAGTCCCGACAGGCTGGTCAATGAGCAGTTCTTC
TRBJ2-1 15 - TRBD2 TRBV2 CASRQTSGSYGEQFF TGTGCCAGCAGGCAGACTAGCGGGAGTTATGGTGAGCAGTTCTTC
TRBJ2-1 15 - - TRBV11-2 CASSLGGLVFGEQFF TGTGCCAGCAGCTTAGGTGGGCTAGTGTTTGGTGAGCAGTTCTTC
TRBJ2-5 18 - TRBD2 TRBV11-1 CASSFPGTRKVWEETQYF TGTGCCAGCAGCTTCCCCGGGACTAGGAAGGTTTGGGAAGAGACCCAGTACTTC
TRBJ2-3 14 many - TRBV7-9 CASSLVGSPDTQYF TGTGCCAGCAGCTTGGTGGGGTCCCCAGATACGCAGTATTTT
TRBJ2-7 16 few TRBD2 TRBV7-8 CASSLIGLAGSYEQYF TGTGCCAGCAGCTTAATCGGACTAGCGGGGTCGTACGAGCAGTACTTC
TRBJ2-1 14 many TRBD2 TRBV10-3 CAISEWDSGNEQFF TGTGCCATCAGTGAGTGGGATAGCGGGAATGAGCAGTTCTTC
TRBJ2-5 16 - - TRBV9 CASSVFGGGEQETQYF TGTGCCAGCAGCGTATTCGGGGGAGGAGAACAAGAGACCCAGTACTTC
TRBJ2-5 11 - - TRBV29-1 CSVAWEETQYF TGCAGCGTTGCTTGGGAAGAGACCCAGTACTTC
TRBJ2-7 19 few TRBD2 TRBV14 CASSQGRGLAGGRFYEQYF TGTGCCAGCAGCCAAGGTCGTGGACTAGCGGGAGGTCGCTTCTACGAGCAGTACTTC
TRBJ2-3 15 - - TRBV6-1 CASSHPRQGTDTQYF TGTGCCAGCAGCCACCCCCGACAGGGCACAGATACGCAGTATTTT
TRBJ2-1 14 many - TRBV6-5 CASSYAGFNNEQFF TGTGCCAGCAGTTACGCAGGGTTCAACAATGAGCAGTTCTTC
TRBJ2-2 15 few - TRBV4-1 CASSQGTSPTGELFF TGCGCCAGCAGCCAAGGAACTAGCCCCACCGGGGAGCTGTTTTTT
TRBJ2-1 16 - - TRBV5-1 CASSFVQGAQNNEQFF TGCGCCAGCAGCTTCGTACAGGGAGCCCAAAACAATGAGCAGTTCTTC
TRBJ1-5 16 - - TRBV15 CATSRDWGGGDQPQHF TGTGCCACCAGCAGAGATTGGGGGGGAGGGGATCAGCCCCAGCATTTT
TRBJ2-6 17 few - TRBV7-6 CASSFGDGSSGANVLTF TGTGCCAGCAGCTTCGGAGACGGGAGCTCTGGGGCCAACGTCCTGACTTTC
TRBJ2-1 16 - TRBD2 TRBV10-3 CAISDIAGGTNNEQFF TGTGCCATCAGCGATATAGCGGGAGGGACTAACAATGAGCAGTTCTTC
TRBJ2-2 13 - - TRBV20-1 CSARTRRTGELFF TGCAGTGCTAGAACACGGCGCACCGGGGAGCTGTTTTTT
TRBJ1-5 16 few TRBD1 TRBV12-3/TRBV12-4 CASSLGKGQGNQPQHF TGTGCCAGCAGTTTGGGAAAGGGACAGGGCAATCAGCCCCAGCATTTT
TRBJ1-6 16 - TRBD1 TRBV28 CASRGQRLGYNSPLHF TGTGCCAGCAGGGGACAGCGCTTGGGGTATAATTCACCCCTCCACTTT
TRBJ2-5 20 - - TRBV11-2 CASSKQGLALPVGFQETQYF TGTGCCAGCAGTAAACAGGGACTGGCTCTTCCGGTGGGATTCCAAGAGACCCAGTACTTC
TRBJ2-3 13 few - TRBV10-2 CASIGERTDTQYF TGCGCCAGCATTGGGGAACGCACAGATACGCAGTATTTT
TRBJ2-1 14 few - TRBV11-2 CASSPQYSYNEQFF TGTGCCAGCAGCCCGCAATACTCGTACAATGAGCAGTTCTTC
TRBJ2-5 14 few TRBD1 TRBV6-1 CASSRGPTGETQYF TGTGCCAGCAGTAGGGGGCCTACTGGGGAGACCCAGTACTTC
TRBJ2-1 15 many TRBD1 TRBV10-3 CAIGTGVGTYNEQFF TGTGCCATAGGGACAGGGGTAGGAACCTACAATGAGCAGTTCTTC
TRBJ1-1 15 - - TRBV20-1 CSAPKLRTMNTEAFF TGCAGTGCGCCCAAGTTGCGGACCATGAACACTGAAGCTTTCTTT
TRBJ2-2 17 few TRBD2 TRBV12-3/TRBV12-4 CASSFQTSGGAHGELFF TGTGCCAGCAGTTTCCAGACTAGCGGGGGGGCCCACGGGGAGCTGTTTTTT
TRBJ2-1 14 - - TRBV7-3 CASSLSPALNEQFF TGTGCCAGCAGCTTAAGCCCAGCTCTGAATGAGCAGTTCTTC
TRBJ1-5 16 - TRBD1 TRBV6-1 CASSDRPGQGGQPQHF TGTGCCAGCAGTGACCGTCCGGGACAGGGAGGTCAGCCCCAGCATTTT